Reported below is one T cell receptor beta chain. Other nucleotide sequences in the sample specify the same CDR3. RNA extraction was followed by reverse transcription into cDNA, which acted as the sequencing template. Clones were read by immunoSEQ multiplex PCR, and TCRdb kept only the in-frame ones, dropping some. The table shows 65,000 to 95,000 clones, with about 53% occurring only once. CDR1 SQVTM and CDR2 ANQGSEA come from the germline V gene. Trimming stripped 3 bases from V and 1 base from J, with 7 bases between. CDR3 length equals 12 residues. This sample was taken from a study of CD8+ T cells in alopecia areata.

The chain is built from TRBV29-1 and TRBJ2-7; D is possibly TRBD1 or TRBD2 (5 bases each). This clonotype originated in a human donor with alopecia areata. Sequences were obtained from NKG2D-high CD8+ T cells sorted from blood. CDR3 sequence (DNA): TGCAGCGTTGAGGGACGGTCCTACGAGCAGTACTTC. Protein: CSVEGRSYEQYF.